Listed here is a single T cell receptor beta chain. What antigen it recognizes has not been identified. Looking up the germline V gene yields CDR1 SGDLS and CDR2 YYNGEE. V loses 0 bases of germline sequence and J loses 5 bases, and the interval between the two ends is 14 bases. Taken from cysteine to phenylalanine, the CDR3 has 15 residues. Only the CDR3 DNA stays, 45 bases, in frame from base 1. These data are taken from a study of cytomegalovirus exposure and HLA in healthy donors (dated by TCRdb to between 2016 and 2019). Turning to the overall study: According to an earlier analysis of several hundred of the donors, some 180 million T cells yielded 90 million to 140 million unique TCR beta sequences and roughly 280 Gb of sequence data. An early release covering 500 to 750 HLA-typed donors comprised about 310 gigabases of sequencing data and around 80 million unique TCR sequences. Of the roughly 390 genotyped donors, roughly 80% fell in the genetic ancestry cluster associated with self-reported Caucasian donors. The aim of the study was to test whether cataloging public T cell receptors could identify signatures of past pathogen exposure. The T cell repertoires of around 730 subjects were profiled by immunosequencing and related to cytomegalovirus serostatus. A separate validation cohort of 100 to 150 different subjects was used in addition to the roughly 700-subject first cohort. To predict cytomegalovirus infection status, the study combined high-throughput TCR immunosequencing, statistical association of individual TCRs with disease status, and machine learning. A later analysis re-examined previously published TCR beta repertoires from hundreds of donors and added high-resolution HLA genotyping to investigate patterns of TCR occurrence. Rather than using new phenotypic data, the later analysis identified candidate immune exposures from TCR beta sequences and from how often those sequences occurred across donors. An earlier analysis of around 580 of the donors used high-throughput TCR beta sequencing to judge whether each TCR beta V gene segment behaved as functional or pseudogenic. Alongside the repertoire data, information on donor age, sex, ethnicity and CMV serostatus was compiled. A later genetic analysis took genome-wide SNP genotypes for about 55% of the roughly 670 donors and used that subset as a discovery cohort. Every repertoire in the discovery cohort had been generated on one and the same sequencing platform. Both class I and class II loci were covered by HLA typing, at four-digit resolution. Typing coverage differed by locus: A, B, C, DRB1 and DQB1 were typed in roughly 620-640 donors, DQA1 in 500 to 550, DPA1 in 600 to 610, and DPB1 in just under 490. Because of strong linkage in the cohort, roughly five DR-DQ haplotypes were treated as single units for association and clustering. On average, 235,054 unique TCR beta nucleotide sequences were sequenced per donor among 398 genotyped donors of the cohort, with roughly 18% of those sequences being non-productive.

Here is what the overall study found, with its caveats: Most CMV-associated TCR beta chains appeared to be HLA-restricted in a later analysis, and the HLA associations seemed to be driven largely by CMV exposure. Most TCR sequences were seen in very few donors, while some public TCRs were found in many individuals. In a later analysis, TCR association rates were found to vary across HLA loci, with the most associated TCRs seen for DRB1 alleles and the fewest for HLA-C alleles. Some IMGT-functional V segments, including TRBV6-2 and TRBV6-3, could not be told apart with the 87-base-pair reads, so those segments were excluded. In the study, 150 to 200 TCR beta chains were listed as associated with cytomegalovirus. In vitro tests confirmed that three of the cytomegalovirus-associated TCR beta chains recognize cytomegalovirus antigens. Broadly in line with IMGT annotations, most TCR beta V segments showed up in productive rearrangements about 90% or about 30% of the time in an earlier analysis of 450 to 600 of the donors. In a later analysis, several top co-occurrence clusters were reported to appear linked to parvovirus B19, influenza, CMV and Epstein-Barr virus. This cohort had only TCR beta chains sequenced, and the lack of alpha or paired-chain data limited which features could be detected. Because counts were too low, about 18 rarely observed V segments, including chromosome 9 orphons, were excluded from the earlier analysis of a few hundred of the donors. A later genetic analysis reported fewer N-insertions in productive TCRs among donors in an Asian-associated ancestry cluster than the roughly 700-donor mean. Linkage disequilibrium might explain the correlated functional status among segregating V segments, but an unknown experimental factor could not be ruled out. A cluster of highly shared sequence variants was judged likely to represent a technical artifact of the sequencing pipeline. HLA typing was unavailable for some donors at each locus, so association tests used only the typed subset. Cytomegalovirus status was reported to be diagnosed by the classifier with high specificity and sensitivity in both the original and validation cohorts. A further reported finding was that TCR beta sequences accurately predicted the HLA-A and HLA-B alleles for most subjects in the first cohort. Specific HLA alleles were associated with 16,951 TCR beta sequences at a false discovery rate of 0.05 in a later analysis. A later genetic analysis associated a missense DCLRE1C variant with V-gene and J-gene trimming of TCR beta chains, and an independent cohort replicated the association. Strong co-occurrence of HLA alleles, especially DR and DQ, made assigning TCR associations to individual alleles difficult. Compared with equally common non-associated chains, HLA-associated TCR beta chains in a later analysis were more clonally expanded and had lower generation probabilities. The authors suggested that the approach could potentially be generalized to other disease states and immunological phenotypes. The only immune exposure information available for the cohort was CMV serostatus. Sequencing depth was assumed to be roughly uniform across donors in the presence/absence analyses, though that assumption may not hold.

The cohort was made up of approximately 670 healthy bone marrow donors. At the time of sampling, all cohort members were nominally healthy, though unrecorded immune exposures were likely present. The donor was CMV seronegative and belonged to the group of 352 seronegative cohort members. A peripheral blood sample was collected from each donor, and TCR beta sequencing was performed on peripheral blood mononuclear cells. Genomic DNA extraction from the blood cell samples was performed with the Qiagen DNeasy Blood Extraction Kit. The library was produced with the immunoSEQ multiplex PCR assay. For the multiplex PCR, a mixture combining 60 forward primers for TCR Vbeta segments and 13 reverse primers for TCR Jbeta segments was used. The CDR3 region of rearranged TCR beta genes was amplified from genomic DNA by a multiplex PCR assay. The Illumina HiSeq System was used to sequence the amplified TCR beta libraries as 87-base-pair reads. Regarding the original processing steps: A later analysis counted 75 million to 100 million unique TCR beta chains across the 700 or so repertoires, and roughly 9.9 million of these chains were shared by at least two donors. A nearest-neighbor algorithm error-corrected the raw reads and collapsed the reads into unique sequences, merging closely related sequences to remove PCR and sequencing errors. CDR3 sequences were aligned to IMGT reference sequences to assign V, D and J gene segments. For a sequence to be retained, at least a six-nucleotide match to both a V gene segment and a J gene segment was required. Rearrangements were classified as productive when the CDR3 lacked stop codons and remained in frame with V and J, and all other rearrangements were classified as non-productive. Following IMGT convention, CDR3 was defined as the stretch from the second conserved V-encoded cysteine up to the conserved J-encoded phenylalanine. In an earlier analysis of around 640 of the donors, sequences lacking an unambiguous match to a single V gene segment were excluded. In an earlier analysis of approximately 500 of the donors, a V segment was called functional when productive rearrangements were above 56.7%, and segregating when the standard deviation between donors exceeded 5%. To diagnose cytomegalovirus status from the catalog of TCR beta chain sequences, a statistical classification framework was built. A later analysis assigned V and J genes by comparing TCR nucleotide sequences with IMGT/GENE-DB human TR gene sequences. The TCRdist pipeline was used in a later analysis to assign CDR3 sequences and most-parsimonious VDJ recombination scenarios. A later analysis defined each TCR beta chain by its CDR3 amino acid sequence plus V-gene family, and excluded reads lacking a unique V-gene family. To address suspected cross-contamination and a sequencing artifact, a later analysis removed 450 to 700 highly shared, low-generation-probability nucleotide sequences. For each public chain, a later analysis derived a clonal expansion index from normalized ranks of inferred template counts within each repertoire. In a later analysis, generation probabilities were computed using a VDJ recombination model fitted to out-of-frame rearrangements, and the results were checked against IGoR. In a later analysis, hypergeometric tests were used to score TCR-TCR, TCR-HLA and TCR-CMV co-occurrence, with a repertoire-size bias correction applied to TCR pairs. A later analysis estimated false discovery rates by permuting HLA or CMV assignments 20 times. In a later analysis, co-occurring TCRs were grouped using DBSCAN, with TCRdist sequence similarity added in when clustering inside HLA-allele-positive subsets. Repertoires with fewer than 30,000 or more than 120,000 public chains were left out of co-occurrence clustering, as were about 5 repertoires with anomalous nucleotide sharing. TCRdb limited this immuneACCESS table to in-frame rearrangements with V and J called. A share of clones is missing; checked studies link under half to unresolved V genes, and the rest is unexplained. That table gives V, J and clone size, and the DNA gave D and trimming. This sample's records show approximately 120,000 clones. The top ten constitute more than 0.9% of the sample.

The sequenced material came from PBMCs. The clonotype was recovered from a young man in good health and CMV-seronegative. The chain couples TRBV9 to TRBJ1-1; the D gene is perhaps TRBD1, on 5 matching bases. Here the CDR3 is given as CASSVAGQGWTEAFF. Here is the DNA: TGTGCCAGCAGCGTAGCTGGGCAGGGATGGACTGAAGCTTTCTTT.